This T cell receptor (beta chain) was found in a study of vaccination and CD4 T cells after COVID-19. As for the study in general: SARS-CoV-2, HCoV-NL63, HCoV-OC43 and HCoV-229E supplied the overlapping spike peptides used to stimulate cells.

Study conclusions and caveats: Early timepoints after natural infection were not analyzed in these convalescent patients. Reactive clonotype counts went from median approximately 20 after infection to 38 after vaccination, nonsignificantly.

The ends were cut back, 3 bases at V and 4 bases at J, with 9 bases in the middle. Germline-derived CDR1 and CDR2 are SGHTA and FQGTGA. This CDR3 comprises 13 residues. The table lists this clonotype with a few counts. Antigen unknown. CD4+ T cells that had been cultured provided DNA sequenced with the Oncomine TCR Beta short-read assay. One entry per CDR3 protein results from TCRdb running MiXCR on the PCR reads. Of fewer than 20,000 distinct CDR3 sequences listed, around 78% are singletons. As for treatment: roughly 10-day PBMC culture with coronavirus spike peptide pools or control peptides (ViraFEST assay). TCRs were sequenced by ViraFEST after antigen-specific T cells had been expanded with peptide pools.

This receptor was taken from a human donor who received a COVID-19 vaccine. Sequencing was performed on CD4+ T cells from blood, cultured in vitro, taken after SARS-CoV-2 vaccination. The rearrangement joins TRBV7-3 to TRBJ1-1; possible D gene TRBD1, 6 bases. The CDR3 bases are TGTGCCAGCAGCTTGGGGGGCGGCACTGAAGCTTTCTTT. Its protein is CASSLGGGTEAFF. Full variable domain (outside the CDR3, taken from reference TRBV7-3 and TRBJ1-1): GAGVSQTPSNKVTEKGKYVELRCDPISGHTALYWYRQSLGQGPEFLIYFQGTGAADDSGLPNDRFFAVRPEGSVSTLKIQRTERGDSAVYLCASSLGGGTEAFFGQGTRLTVV.